These 5 T cell receptor beta chains originate from one sample sequenced in a study of T cell responses to AZD1222 COVID-19 vaccine. TCRdb keeps only in-frame clones here, not all; method: immunoSEQ multiplex PCR. The table lists 100,000 or so clones, nearly 90% of them singletons. Sequences were derived from peripheral blood, sampled 28 days after the second AZD1222 dose. The source of these receptors is an adult who received the AZD1222 COVID-19 vaccine.

The table lists this clone with a few counts. V usage is TRBV19 and J usage is TRBJ2-2; 8 nucleotides line up with TRBD2. This CDR3 spans 17 amino acids. After removal of 9 bases from V and 3 bases from J, the junction contained 15 bases not matched to a gene. Germline lookup yields CDR1 LNHDA and CDR2 SQIVND (reference sequence). The CDR3 sequence is CASQSAGGRIYTGELFF. In DNA, the CDR3 is TGTGCCAGCCAGAGCGCTGGCGGGAGGATTTACACCGGGGAGCTGTTTTTT. Supplemented by reference TRBV19 and TRBJ2-2, the full variable domain reads DGGITQSPKYLFRKEGQNVTLSCEQNLNHDAMYWYRQDPGQGLRLIYYSQIVNDFQKGDIAEGYSVSREKKESFPLTVTSAQKNPTAFYLCASQSAGGRIYTGELFFGEGSRLTVL.

The V call is TRBV14, the J call TRBJ2-1; a weak D match, TRBD1 (6 bases). Trimming pared 0 bases from V and 6 bases from J, leaving 15 bases between. CDR1 and CDR2 from the germline V gene are SGHDN and FVKESK. The CDR3 loop spans 16 amino acids. The DNA of the CDR3 is TGTGCCAGCAGCCAAGAATGGGGGCGAACGGGCAATGAGCAGTTCTTC. Translating it yields CASSQEWGRTGNEQFF.

J is TRBJ1-5 and V is TRBV6-1, with D perhaps matching TRBD1 (6 bases). Germline values: CDR1 MNHNS, CDR2 SASEGT. This CDR3 has 16 residues. With 0 bases removed from V and 6 bases from J, the gap between germline ends came to 15 bases. The CDR3 loop is CASSEALTGGLQPQHF. DNA for the CDR3: TGTGCCAGCAGTGAAGCGCTAACGGGGGGCCTTCAGCCCCAGCATTTT.

This clone was observed a handful of times. In nucleotides, the CDR3 is TGTGCCAGCAGCACCTCGTTCGGCTACACCTTC. Protein product: CASSTSFGYTF. The chain couples TRBV28 to TRBJ1-2; D gene ambiguous. CDR1 and CDR2 from the germline V gene are MDHEN and SYDVKM. Trimming shortened V by 6 bases and J by 8 bases, and 10 bases separated the two germline ends. This CDR3 is 11 amino acids long.

The rearrangement links TRBV5-1 to TRBJ2-5; D assignment may be TRBD1 or TRBD2 (5 bases each). Per germline, CDR1 SGHRS and CDR2 YFSETQ. This CDR3 comprises 14 residues. V was shortened by 0 bases and J by 5 bases, with 11 bases between the two germline ends. The CDR3 protein is CASSLAPGRETQYF. The CDR3 bases are TGCGCCAGCAGCTTGGCCCCGGGGCGGGAGACCCAGTACTTC. Complete variable domain (other parts from reference TRBV5-1 and TRBJ2-5): KAGVTQTPRYLIKTRGQQVTLSCSPISGHRSVSWYQQTPGQGLQFLFEYFSETQRNKGNFPGRFSGRQFSNSRSEMNVSTLELGDSALYLCASSLAPGRETQYFGPGTRLLVL.